What follows is one T cell receptor (beta chain) and its context. Antigen unknown. Germline trimming cut 4 bases from V and 3 bases from J; bases unmatched to any gene: 9. CDR1 is SQVTM, CDR2 ANQGSEA, per germline. The CDR3 totals 15 residues. Template switching introduced a universal primer site, and the cDNA bore unique molecular identifiers. TCRdb re-derived calls from the 5' RACE reads in MiXCR, one entry per CDR3 protein. The sample gives hundreds of thousands of distinct CDR3 sequences, roughly 18% of which show up once; 13% is in the top ten. The data belong to a study of identical twins. Study-wide points: Its conclusions, products of cross-sectional statistical analysis, did not come from following the same donors. Zero-insertion findings could be partly confounded by invariant cells (MAIT and iNKT cells).

These data also featured in a second study, about T cells expressing NK-cell markers. From that report: Source material for TCR beta repertoires consisted of sorted CD3+CD56+NKG2C+, CD3+CD56+NKG2C- and CD3+CD56-NKG2C+ T cells.

Sequenced material: PBMCs. This clonotype was obtained from a woman aged 18-35 years in good health. The chain links TRBV29-1 to TRBJ2-7, with 10 bases lining up with TRBD1. CDR3 sequence reads: CSVVLHGTGVYEQYF. DNA of the CDR3: TGCAGCGTTGTATTGCACGGGACAGGGGTCTACGAGCAGTACTTC.